These 17 T cell receptor beta chains came from one sample sequenced in a study of T cells in Graves' hyperthyroidism and ophthalmopathy. Template material for amplifying TCR beta CDR3 regions consisted of RNA transcripts. The HTBI primer set was used in a first-round RT-PCR of the TCR CDR3. Each CDR3 protein is one row after TCRdb ran MiXCR on the multiplex PCR reads. The table shows over 45,000 distinct CDR3 sequences, with 48% occurring only once. Source material: blood. The origin of the receptors is a woman in her 50s with Graves' ophthalmopathy.

Concerning this clonotype itself: A much larger clonotype is one base distant, so this may be a read error. The genes are TRBV5-1 and TRBJ2-7; TRBD2 matches 9 bases. Looked up from germline, CDR1 is SGHRS and CDR2 is YFSETQ. CDR3 length equals 15 residues. CDR3 loop: CASSPLAGPRDEQCF. The CDR3 DNA follows: TGCGCCAGCAGCCCTCTAGCGGGGCCTCGGGACGAGCAGTGCTTC.

This clonotype was seen a single time. CDR3: CATSDPGGLGEQYF. The CDR3 region has the DNA TGTGCCACCAGTGATCCGGGGGGACTAGGGGAGCAGTACTTC. The genes are TRBV24-1 and TRBJ2-7; 8 nucleotides match TRBD2. Germline V gene lookup returns CDR1 KGHDR and CDR2 SFDVKD. The CDR3 length is 14 residues. V gave up 3 bases and J gave up 7 bases; unmatched junction bases: 7.

In DNA form, the CDR3 reads TGTGCCAGCAGTGACAGCGGGGGGGCCGAGCGGACTACGCAGTATTTT. This translates into CASSDSGGAERTTQYF. The chain carries TRBV2 and TRBJ2-3, with TRBD2 matching over 10 bases. J gave up 8 bases and V 3 bases, and 11 bases lay outside the gene matches. The CDR3 runs 16 residues. Germline CDR1 SNHLY, CDR2 FYNNEI.

A word on this clonotype: This may be a read error, as it is one base from a much larger clone. The V call is TRBV6-6, the J call TRBJ2-3; no clear D gene. This CDR3 spans 14 amino acids. V gave up 5 bases and J gave up 4 bases, with 13 bases separating them. CDR1 is MNHNY and CDR2 is SVGAGI in the germline V gene (reference sequence). The CDR3 DNA reads as TGTGCCAGCAGTGGACCTCTAGGCGCAGATACGCAGTATTTT. It translates to CASSGPLGADTQYF.

This chain connects TRBV7-2 to TRBJ1-2; D gene uncertain. The CDR3 extends over 15 amino acids. The germline CDR1 and CDR2 sequences are SGHTA and FQGNSA. V was trimmed by 4 bases and J by 1 base, leaving 13 bases between them. The CDR3, as DNA: TGTGCCAGCAGCTCCCCGACCGAAAATAACTATGGCTACACCTTC. Its translation: CASSSPTENNYGYTF.

This clonotype was observed many times. The chain is built from TRBV6-5 and TRBJ2-7, with TRBD1 matching over 8 bases. This CDR3 has 12 amino acids. CDR1 is MNHEY and CDR2 is SVGAGI in the germline V gene. After removal of 6 bases from V and 5 bases from J, the junction contained 3 bases not matched to a gene. The CDR3 reads CASSGQGHEQYF. CDR3 bases: TGTGCCAGCAGCGGACAGGGCCACGAGCAGTACTTC.

Only one count was recorded for this clonotype. Given a much more abundant clone one base away, this may be a read error. The chain is built from TRBV4-1 and TRBJ1-1; D uncertain. The CDR3 sequence is 14 residues long. V lost 4 bases and J lost 5, with 14 bases in between. CDR1 and CDR2 (germline): MGHRA, YSYEKL. The CDR3 DNA sequence: TGCGCCAGCAGCCTCAAAGCAGTTCGAACTGAAGCTTTCTTT. Residues: CASSLKAVRTEAFF.

In this sample, this clonotype turned up many times. This rearrangement joins TRBV2 to TRBJ2-7; the match to TRBD1 covers 8 bases. This CDR3 is built from 14 residues. J gave up 3 bases and V 6 bases, and 7 bases lay outside the gene matches. In germline, CDR1 is SNHLY, CDR2 FYNNEI. In DNA form, the CDR3 reads TGTGCCAGCAGAAGCCCAGGGGGCGGCTACGAGCAGTACTTC. Its protein is CASRSPGGGYEQYF.

A word on this clonotype: Possible read error: a much larger clone is one base away. CDR3 protein: CASSITRLAGAGELFF. The CDR3 nucleotides read TGTGCCAGTAGTATTACGAGACTAGCGGGGGCCGGGGAGCTGTTTTTT. V gene TRBV19 combines with J gene TRBJ2-2; 12 nucleotides agree with TRBD2. CDR1 and CDR2 (germline): LNHDA, SQIVND (reference sequence). This CDR3 is built from 16 residues. J was trimmed by 6 bases and V by 3 bases; bases with no gene match: 5. Drawing the rest from reference TRBV19 and TRBJ2-2, the complete variable domain is DGGITQSPKYLFRKEGQNVTLSCEQNLNHDAMYWYRQDPGQGLRLIYYSQIVNDFQKGDIAEGYSVSREKKESFPLTVTSAQKNPTAFYLCASSITRLAGAGELFFGEGSRLTVL.

This clonotype was seen many times. V usage is TRBV9 and J usage is TRBJ2-1; possibly TRBD1 for D (5 bases). CDR3 length: 11 amino acids. Germline values: CDR1 SGDLS, CDR2 YYNGEE. Trimming left V 4 bases short and J 9 bases short, with 8 bases between. The DNA of the CDR3 is TGTGCCAGCAGCCTAGACAGTGAGCAGTTCTTC. Its translation: CASSLDSEQFF.

This chain connects TRBV10-3 to TRBJ2-7; TRBD2 aligns across 14 bases. This CDR3 contains 16 residues. The V and J ends lost 3 bases and 4 bases, in that order; junction bases with no gene match: 5. From germline, CDR1 is ENHRY and CDR2 SYGVKD. DNA of the CDR3: TGTGCCATCAGTGACCCCGGGACTAGCGGGAGTTACGAGCAGTACTTC. Its translation is CAISDPGTSGSYEQYF.

This clonotype is termed medium-sized (0.01 to 0.1%). The chain employs TRBV29-1 and TRBJ2-7, with 7 bases that match TRBD2. The V gene end was trimmed by 4 bases and the J gene end by 9 bases; junction bases not matched to a gene: 12. The CDR3 totals 13 residues. CDR1 SQVTM and CDR2 ANQGSEA come from the germline V gene. In DNA, the CDR3 is TGCAGCGTTGCAACTAGCGAGAACGCTGGGCAGTACTTC. Residues: CSVATSENAGQYF.

The genes are TRBV20-1 and TRBJ1-2, with 8 bases that match TRBD1. J lost 4 bases, V lost 5 bases, and 9 bases had no gene match. The CDR3 covers 14 residues. The germline V gene has CDR1 DFQATT and CDR2 SNEGSKA (reference sequence). CDR3 in DNA: TGCAGTGCTCCTGACAGGGGTCGCGGCTATGGCTACACCTTC. Its translation is CSAPDRGRGYGYTF.

This clonotype was detected many times. The DNA of the CDR3 is TGTGCCAGCAGTGCCCCGGGGGGGCCAGATACGCAGTATTTT. It specifies CASSAPGGPDTQYF. This rearrangement joins TRBV6-5 to TRBJ2-3; TRBD2 aligns across 8 bases. The CDR3 covers 14 residues. V dropped 5 bases and J dropped 4; count of bases not matched to a gene: 5. From germline, CDR1 is MNHEY and CDR2 SVGAGI.

As concerns this clonotype: One end of the junction varies from germline; a read error may be responsible. The chain joins TRBV5-1 to TRBJ2-3; tentatively, D is TRBD1 (5 bases). This CDR3 has 14 residues. Per the germline V gene, CDR1 is SGHRS and CDR2 is YFSETQ. The CDR3 DNA follows: TGCGCCAGCAGCTTAGGCGACAGCATAGATACACAGTATTTT. Translated, it gives CASSLGDSIDTQYF.

In this sample, this clonotype turned up a few times. The CDR3 is CASRRTGEKGNQPQHF. As DNA, the CDR3 is TGTGCCAGCAGGCGGACAGGGGAAAAAGGCAATCAGCCCCAGCATTTT. This rearrangement joins TRBV28 to TRBJ1-5, with 9 bases fitting TRBD1. The germline CDR1 and CDR2 sequences are MDHEN and SYDVKM. V shed 6 bases, J shed 2 bases, and the junction held 8 bases outside the gene matches. The CDR3 is made up of 16 amino acids.

This clonotype has ten or more counts. The chain recombines TRBV9 with TRBJ1-2; D is unclear. The V and J ends lost 1 base and 8 bases respectively, with 18 bases between them. Germline V CDR1 and CDR2: SGDLS, YYNGEE. The CDR3 loop spans 15 amino acids. CDR3 protein: CASSVKAMDGLGYTF. The CDR3 region has the DNA TGTGCCAGCAGCGTAAAGGCAATGGACGGTCTAGGCTACACCTTC. The full variable domain, with the rest looked up from reference TRBV9 and TRBJ1-2, is DSGVTQTPKHLITATGQRVTLRCSPRSGDLSVYWYQQSLDQGLQFLIQYYNGEERAKGNILERFSAQQFPDLHSELNLSSLELGDSALYFCASSVKAMDGLGYTFGSGTRLTVV.